The next 22 T cell receptor beta chains were all read from a single sample in a study of Graves' ophthalmopathy and Graves' hyperthyroidism. The sequenced template was RNA, covering the TCR beta CDR3 region. Following a first-round RT-PCR that used HTBI primers, a second-round multiplex PCR was carried out. A single record per CDR3 protein comes from TCRdb applying MiXCR to the multiplex PCR reads. The sample holds some 380,000 distinct CDR3 sequences; 15% to 17% are singletons and the top ten take 5.5% to 7%. The sequencing sample was made of peripheral blood. The source is a woman aged 18-29 years with stable Graves' hyperthyroidism.

This clonotype was recorded many times. The chain links TRBV28 to TRBJ1-5; 8 nucleotides align to TRBD1. The CDR3 is 15 amino acids. Per the germline V gene, CDR1 is MDHEN and CDR2 is SYDVKM. J lost 4 bases, V lost 2 bases, and 4 bases had no gene match. CDR3: CASSLGQGQNQPQHF. The CDR3 region has the DNA TGTGCCAGCAGTTTAGGACAGGGTCAGAATCAGCCCCAGCATTTT.

This clonotype showed up many times. The chain carries TRBV25-1 and TRBJ1-2; D may be TRBD1 (6 bases). Germline V gives CDR1 MGHDK, CDR2 SYGVNS. The V end was cut by 3 bases, the J end by 7 bases, with 12 bases between. The CDR3 is made up of 13 amino acids. The CDR3 coding sequence is TGTGCCAGCAGTGATGGGGGGCTCTCTGGCTACACCTTC. It translates to CASSDGGLSGYTF.

This clonotype was recorded many times. This chain links TRBV29-1 with TRBJ1-2; D is perhaps TRBD1 (5 bases). The germline gives CDR1 SQVTM, CDR2 ANQGSEA. There are 12 residues in the CDR3. V was shortened by 6 bases and J by 8 bases, with 16 bases between the two germline ends. The CDR3 coding sequence is TGCAGCGTCCGCGCGGGGGTGGAGGGCTACACCTTC. This encodes CSVRAGVEGYTF.

At least ten counts were recorded for this clonotype. The chain combines TRBV2 with TRBJ2-7; D remains unclear. The CDR3 contains 11 residues. Germline lookup yields CDR1 SNHLY and CDR2 FYNNEI. The V end lost 8 bases, the J end lost 4 bases, and 9 bases lay between the germline ends. The CDR3 sequence: CASGLSYEQYF. The CDR3 coding sequence is TGTGCCAGCGGCCTTAGTTACGAGCAGTACTTC.

With respect to this clonotype: One end of the junction fails to match germline, which may point to a read error. The chain uses TRBV3-1 and TRBJ2-7; a possible D gene is TRBD1 (6 bases). Per the germline V gene, CDR1 is LGHDT and CDR2 is YNNKEL (reference sequence). The length of the CDR3 is 15 residues. In nucleotides, the CDR3 is TGTGCCAGCAGTGGAGGACAGTTTGTCTCCTACGAGCAGTGCTTC. As protein: CASSGGQFVSYEQCF.

CDR3 in amino acids: CASRDGAYGYTF. The CDR3 DNA follows: TGTGCCAGCAGGGATGGGGCCTATGGCTACACCTTC. The genes are TRBV12-3 or TRBV12-4 and TRBJ1-2; TRBD1 might be the D (5 bases). This CDR3 is 12 amino acids long. The ends were cut back, 6 bases at V and 4 bases at J, with 9 bases in the middle.

In this sample, this clonotype turned up many times. The chain joins TRBV20-1 to TRBJ1-1; the D is unclear. This CDR3 is built from 11 residues. Germline assignment: CDR1 DFQATT and CDR2 SNEGSKA (reference sequence). V lost 3 bases to trimming and J lost 5 bases, with 7 bases between them. In DNA, the CDR3 is TGCAGTGCTAGCCGGGAAACTGAAGCTTTCTTT. This translates into CSASRETEAFF.

This clonotype was found many times. The chain recombines TRBV7-9 with TRBJ2-5; 13 bases match TRBD2. Germline CDR1 and CDR2: SEHNR and FQNEAQ (reference sequence). CDR3 size: 16 residues. V shed 3 bases and J 3 bases; nucleotides not matched to a gene: 4. The CDR3 spells CASSFTTSGGKETQYF. As DNA, the CDR3 is TGTGCCAGCAGCTTTACGACTAGCGGGGGGAAAGAGACCCAGTACTTC.

The J gene is TRBJ2-2, the V gene TRBV11-2; 8 nucleotides align to TRBD1. In germline, CDR1 is SGHAT, CDR2 FQNNGV. The CDR3 extends over 16 amino acids. V dropped 5 bases and J dropped 5; count of bases not matched to a gene: 10. CDR3 protein: CASSPYDRGRTGELFF. CDR3 DNA: TGTGCCAGCAGCCCATATGACAGGGGTCGGACCGGGGAGCTGTTTTTT.

This clonotype was detected many times. The rearrangement joins TRBV6-5 to TRBJ1-5, with unresolved D. The CDR3 contains 14 residues. Per germline, CDR1 MNHEY and CDR2 SVGAGI. The ends were cut back, 2 bases at V and 4 bases at J, with 9 bases in the middle. CDR3 DNA sequence: TGTGCCAGCAGTTACGTCCCGAGGAATCAGCCCCAGCATTTT. Translating it yields CASSYVPRNQPQHF.

This clonotype has at least ten counts. The chain couples TRBV20-1 to TRBJ2-5, with 7 nucleotides matching TRBD1. CDR1 and CDR2 from the germline V gene are DFQATT and SNEGSKA (reference sequence). The CDR3 loop spans 14 amino acids. Trimming at V came to 1 base and at J to 4 bases, leaving 6 bases not matched to a gene. The CDR3 loop reads CSARGPRTGETQYF. As DNA, the CDR3 is TGCAGTGCTAGAGGCCCGAGGACAGGAGAGACCCAGTACTTC.

This clonotype was found many times. The rearrangement links TRBV19 to TRBJ2-7, with TRBD2 matching 11 bases. Trimming removed 3 bases from V and 2 bases from J; junction bases left unmatched: 3. The V gene's germline CDR1 is LNHDA and CDR2 SQIVND (reference sequence). This CDR3 has 15 amino acids. CDR3 coding DNA: TGTGCCAGTAGTATCAGTAGCGGGGGGGCCTACGAGCAGTACTTC. This translates into CASSISSGGAYEQYF. Looking up the rest from reference TRBV19 and TRBJ2-7 gives the full variable domain: DGGITQSPKYLFRKEGQNVTLSCEQNLNHDAMYWYRQDPGQGLRLIYYSQIVNDFQKGDIAEGYSVSREKKESFPLTVTSAQKNPTAFYLCASSISSGGAYEQYFGPGTRLTVT.

This clonotype was seen ten or more times. J is TRBJ1-6 and V is TRBV27; TRBD1 is a possible D gene (6 bases). Per germline, CDR1 MNHEY and CDR2 SMNVEV (reference sequence). Between the trimmed V and J ends, which lost 6 bases and 4 bases, there was a span of 16 bases. The CDR3 runs to 16 residues. As DNA, the CDR3 is TGTGCCAGCAGACAGGGAAGCCTTAATTATAATTCACCCCTCCACTTT. The encoded protein is CASRQGSLNYNSPLHF.

This clonotype showed up many times. The chain recombines TRBV20-1 with TRBJ2-2; D is ambiguous. Per the germline V gene, CDR1 is DFQATT and CDR2 is SNEGSKA (reference sequence). V was shortened by 0 bases and J by 7 bases, with 3 bases between the two germline ends. This CDR3 region has 11 residues. The CDR3 here is CSARDLGELFF. CDR3 nucleotides: TGCAGTGCTAGAGATCTCGGGGAGCTGTTTTTT.

The V and J genes are TRBV5-1 and TRBJ2-1, with 9 bases lining up with TRBD2. Unmatched junction bases numbered 12, after V lost 6 bases and J lost 5 bases. The germline CDR1 and CDR2 sequences are SGHRS and YFSETQ. The CDR3 spans 16 residues. CDR3 bases: TGCGCCAGCAACGAGCGGGGGGCAGCGCCCAACAATGAGCAGTTCTTC. Its translation is CASNERGAAPNNEQFF.

This clonotype was counted many times. The rearrangement links TRBV19 to TRBJ2-2, with D unresolved. V dropped 7 bases and J dropped 0 bases, with 9 bases sitting between them. The CDR3 sequence is 14 residues long. Germline-derived CDR1 and CDR2 are LNHDA and SQIVND (reference sequence). CDR3 protein: CASNGFANTGELFF. Written as DNA, the CDR3 is TGTGCCAGTAATGGATTCGCGAACACCGGGGAGCTGTTTTTT.

The chain carries TRBV11-1 and TRBJ2-7; TRBD2 matches at 9 bases. V was clipped by 3 bases and J by 0 bases; unmatched bases: 9. The germline V gene encodes CDR1 SGHAT and CDR2 FQDESV (reference sequence). The CDR3 length is 17 residues. The CDR3 is CASSLRGSAGGSYEQYF. The DNA of the CDR3 is TGTGCCAGCAGCTTGAGGGGGTCAGCGGGGGGCTCCTACGAGCAGTACTTC.

The chain employs TRBV12-3 or TRBV12-4 and TRBJ2-7; TRBD2 matches at 8 bases. Trimming removed 7 bases from V and 4 bases from J; junction bases left unmatched: 6. The CDR3 has 13 amino acids. The CDR3 DNA reads as TGTGCCAGCACGCGAGCGGGAGTTTACGAGCAGTACTTC. Protein: CASTRAGVYEQYF.

The table lists this clonotype with a few counts. V is TRBV29-1 and J is TRBJ2-2; no reliable D call. Germline CDR1 SQVTM, CDR2 ANQGSEA. V lost 0 bases, J lost 5 bases, and 7 bases lay in between. There are 13 residues in the CDR3. The CDR3: CSVEEDPTGELFF. The CDR3 coding sequence is TGCAGCGTTGAAGAGGACCCTACCGGGGAGCTGTTTTTT.

This clonotype has ten or more counts. The chain has TRBV20-1 and TRBJ1-1; 11 bases are a match to TRBD1. There are 14 residues in the CDR3. Looked up from germline, CDR1 is DFQATT and CDR2 is SNEGSKA (reference sequence). J lost 5 bases, V lost 1 base, and 3 bases had no gene match. The CDR3 is CSARGGTGGTEAFF. CDR3 nucleotides: TGCAGTGCTAGAGGCGGGACAGGGGGTACTGAAGCTTTCTTT.

This clonotype was detected ten times or more. This rearrangement joins TRBV19 to TRBJ1-6; D may be TRBD1 (5 bases). The CDR3 contains 15 residues. CDR1 and CDR2 from the germline V gene are LNHDA and SQIVND (reference sequence). The V end was cut by 3 bases, the J end by 1 base, with 7 bases between. DNA of the CDR3: TGTGCCAGTAGTATCGGGGGATCCTATAATTCACCCCTCCACTTT. It is translated as CASSIGGSYNSPLHF.

This clonotype was counted at least ten times. This chain links TRBV28 with TRBJ1-1, with 7 bases matching TRBD1. This CDR3 spans 14 amino acids. Germline V gene sequence: CDR1 MDHEN, CDR2 SYDVKM. Trimming removed 2 bases from V and 9 bases from J; junction bases left unmatched: 9. This CDR3 reads CASSLIATGSKAFF. The CDR3 DNA follows: TGTGCCAGCAGTTTAATCGCGACAGGGAGTAAAGCTTTCTTT.